The present entry profiles one TCR beta chain with its context. Its antigen is as yet unknown. In germline, CDR1 is LNHDA, CDR2 SQIVND (reference sequence). CDR3 length: 15 amino acids. V gave up 4 bases and J gave up 4 bases, with 11 bases separating them. Produced via immunoSEQ multiplex PCR; TCRdb's table is partial and in-frame only. The sample has about 250,000 clones, around 88% seen once; the top ten hold roughly 3%. The data derive from a study of Ad26.COV2.S vaccination and SARS-CoV-2 variants. As for the study in general: Recipients of Ad26.COV2.S got it intramuscularly, once or twice 56 days apart.

The sample's treatment: some 20 received Ad26.COV2.S at low or high dose, single or two shots; 5 received placebo; per-sample allocation not given. Day 63 after the first vaccine or placebo injection was the time point for sampling. Points from the study as a whole: Spike-specific responses of CD8+ and CD4+ T cells were reported to display substantial breadth after vaccination.

This TCR came from a person aged 18-60 years who received the Ad26.COV2.S COVID-19 vaccine or a placebo. The sequenced sample was peripheral blood, obtained in a trial of Ad26.COV2.S vaccine versus placebo. The chain links TRBV19 to TRBJ1-6, with D unclear. The CDR3 loop reads CASSTPGVYNSPLHF. The CDR3 DNA reads as TGTGCCAGTAGTACCCCGGGAGTTTATAATTCACCCCTCCACTTT.